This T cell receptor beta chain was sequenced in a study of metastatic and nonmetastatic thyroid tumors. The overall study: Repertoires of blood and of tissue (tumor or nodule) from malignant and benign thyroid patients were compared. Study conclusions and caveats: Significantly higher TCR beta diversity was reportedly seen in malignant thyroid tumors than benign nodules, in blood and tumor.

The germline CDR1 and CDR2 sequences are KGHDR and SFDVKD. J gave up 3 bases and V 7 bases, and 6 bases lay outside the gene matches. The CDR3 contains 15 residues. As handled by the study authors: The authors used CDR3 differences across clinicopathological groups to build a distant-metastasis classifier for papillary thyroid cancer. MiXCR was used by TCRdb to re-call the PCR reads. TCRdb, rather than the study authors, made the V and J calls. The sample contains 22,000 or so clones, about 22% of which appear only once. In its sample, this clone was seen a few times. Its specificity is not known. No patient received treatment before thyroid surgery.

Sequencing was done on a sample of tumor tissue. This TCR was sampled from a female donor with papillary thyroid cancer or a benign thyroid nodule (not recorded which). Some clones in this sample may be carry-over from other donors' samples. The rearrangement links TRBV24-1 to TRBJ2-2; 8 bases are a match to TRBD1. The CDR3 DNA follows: TGTGCCACCAGCAGGCAGGGGGCTGACACCGGGGAGCTGTTTTTT. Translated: CATSRQGADTGELFF.